Detailed here is one T cell receptor beta chain. No antigen is known for it. The CDR3 contains 13 residues. Germline V lookup: CDR1 MNHNY, CDR2 SVGAGI (reference sequence). The entry originates in a study of blood T cells in healthy people across ages. A sample-barcoded 5' primer and a J-beta primer mix were used in a second PCR of roughly 7 to 11 cycles. TCRdb re-called the 5' RACE reads with MiXCR, one entry per CDR3 protein. Here the sample spans fewer than 750,000 distinct CDR3 sequences, less than 60% being singletons. General study findings and limits: What prevented conclusive comparison of naive and antigen-experienced cells was that PBMCs were unsorted. Calculation of diversity from one million T cells yielded estimates considered to be underestimates. When set beside aged donors, long-lived donors presented more naive CD4+ cells and higher diversity.

The sample providers were healthy Caucasian people from Russia, aged roughly 6 to 100. The source of this sequence is a man aged 80 or over in good health. The chain joins TRBV6-6 to TRBJ2-5, with D hard to call. The J call is in doubt because the DNA end fits TRBJ2-7 better. Material: blood. CDR3 DNA: TGTGCCAGCAGTTACTCTTCCTACTGCGAGCAGTACTTC. It is translated as CASSYSSYCEQYF.